One sample yielded the 20 T cell receptor beta chains listed below, sequenced in a study of memory CD4+ T cells and cytomegalovirus serostatus. Produced via immunoSEQ multiplex PCR; TCRdb's table is partial and in-frame only. The data contain approximately 52,000 clones, approximately 78% of them singletons. Single viable CD3+CD4+CD8-CD45RO+ cells were sorted as the memory CD4+ T cells. Specimen: memory CD4+ T cells from blood. The receptor set was obtained from an adult in good health and CMV-seronegative.

J is TRBJ2-2 and V is TRBV2; TRBD1 matches at 7 bases. J lost 9 bases, V lost 6 bases, and 4 bases had no gene match. Germline CDR1 reads SNHLY; CDR2 reads FYNNEI. The CDR3 length is 12 residues. CDR3 sequence: CASSHRGRELFF. In DNA, the CDR3 is TGTGCCAGCAGCCACAGGGGCCGGGAGCTGTTTTTT.

The V call is TRBV28, the J call TRBJ2-3; possibly TRBD2 for D (6 bases). The V gene lost 4 bases and the J gene lost 5 bases, with 19 bases spanning the gap. The CDR3 consists of 16 residues. Germline CDR1 reads MDHEN; CDR2 reads SYDVKM. The chain's CDR3 is CASSSPRRGWGDTQYF. CDR3 DNA: TGTGCCAGCAGTTCTCCTAGGAGGGGTTGGGGAGATACGCAGTATTTT.

This sequence joins TRBV7-2 and TRBJ1-2; 7 bases map to TRBD1. The length of the CDR3 is 16 residues. Germline V gene sequence: CDR1 SGHTA, CDR2 FQGNSA. The J segment lost 4 bases and the V segment lost 4 bases, leaving 12 bases of the junction unmatched. CDR3 sequence: CASSSSAGTASYGYTF. CDR3 coding DNA: TGTGCCAGCAGCTCTAGTGCGGGGACAGCAAGCTATGGCTACACCTTC.

This clone was observed at least ten times. The chain recombines TRBV28 with TRBJ1-6; D is ambiguous. CDR1 MDHEN and CDR2 SYDVKM come from the germline V gene. Trimming left V 1 base short and J 4 bases short, with 20 bases between. This CDR3 comprises 19 residues. The CDR3 sequence: CASSLSSLGTDPYNSPLHF. CDR3 nucleotides: TGTGCCAGCAGTTTATCTTCGTTGGGTACGGATCCATATAATTCACCCCTCCACTTT.

This rearrangement joins TRBV11-1 to TRBJ2-5; TRBD1 or TRBD2 may be the D gene (5 bases each). CDR3 length equals 14 residues. Germline-derived CDR1 and CDR2 are SGHAT and FQDESV (reference sequence). V was pared by 5 bases and J by 5 bases, with 15 bases between. The CDR3 sequence is CASSPLAGTETQYF. The CDR3 DNA follows: TGTGCCAGCAGCCCCCTGGCAGGGACGGAGACCCAGTACTTC.

The chain has TRBV2 and TRBJ1-1; D might be TRBD1 (6 bases). CDR3 length equals 15 residues. With 6 bases removed from V and 5 bases from J, the gap between germline ends came to 19 bases. Germline-derived CDR1 and CDR2 are SNHLY and FYNNEI. The CDR3 reads CASRAVAGARTEAFF. As DNA, the CDR3 is TGTGCCAGCAGGGCCGTTGCGGGGGCGCGTACTGAAGCTTTCTTT.

The CDR3 DNA follows: TGCAGCGTCCCCGGGACAGGGGTATCAGATACGCAGTATTTT. This sequence encodes CSVPGTGVSDTQYF. V gene TRBV29-1 combines with J gene TRBJ2-3, with 10 nucleotides matching TRBD1. The CDR3 sequence is 14 residues long. The trim removed 6 bases at V and 4 bases at J, leaving 7 bases unmatched. CDR1 and CDR2 (germline): SQVTM, ANQGSEA.

This clone was counted a single time. The V and J genes are TRBV11-2 and TRBJ1-4; unclear D gene. The V gene lost 5 bases and the J gene lost 2 bases, with 15 bases spanning the gap. From germline, CDR1 is SGHAT and CDR2 FQNNGV. The length of the CDR3 is 16 residues. The CDR3 DNA reads as TGTGCCAGCAGCATGAGTTTACAGATGACTAATGAAAAACTGTTTTTT. Protein product: CASSMSLQMTNEKLFF.

The chain carries TRBV5-6 and TRBJ2-7; the D is unclear. Per the germline V gene, CDR1 is SGHDT and CDR2 is YYEEEE. The CDR3 sequence is 14 residues long. The V end lost 1 base, the J end lost 0 bases, and 8 bases lay between the germline ends. The CDR3 coding sequence is TGTGCCAGCAGCTTGCCTGGAAGCTCCTACGAGCAGTACTTC. This translates into CASSLPGSSYEQYF.

This clone was seen a handful of times. The rearrangement links TRBV19 to TRBJ1-2; TRBD1 might be the D (6 bases). This CDR3 is built from 14 residues. From germline, CDR1 is LNHDA and CDR2 SQIVND (reference sequence). Trimming took off 10 bases at V and 4 bases at J, with 19 bases between the two ends. DNA of the CDR3: TGTGCCACCGCCGAGGGGAGGGGGATCTATGGCTACACCTTC. Translation: CATAEGRGIYGYTF.

The gene calls are TRBV5-1 and TRBJ2-7; D may correspond to TRBD1 or TRBD2 (5 bases each). Trimming stripped 0 bases from V and 3 bases from J, with 10 bases between. This CDR3 is built from 14 residues. Germline CDR1 reads SGHRS; CDR2 reads YFSETQ. CDR3 sequence (DNA): TGCGCCAGCAGCTTGGAGGGACGAAACTACGAGCAGTACTTC. Encoded protein: CASSLEGRNYEQYF.

The chain couples TRBV7-8 to TRBJ2-7; TRBD1 is a possible D gene (6 bases). The CDR3 is 14 amino acids. From germline, CDR1 is SGHVS and CDR2 FQNEAQ. Trimming cost V 5 bases and J 2 bases, with 13 bases left between them. In nucleotides, the CDR3 is TGTGCCAGCAGCCCCCGGACAGTTCCCTACGAGCAGTACTTC. Its translation is CASSPRTVPYEQYF.

This clone appeared a few times. The rearrangement links TRBV19 to TRBJ1-1; TRBD1 aligns across 9 bases. J gave up 7 bases and V 6 bases, and 6 bases lay outside the gene matches. CDR1 is LNHDA and CDR2 is SQIVND in the germline V gene (reference sequence). CDR3 length: 13 residues. For the CDR3, the DNA is TGTGCCAGTAGCAGGACAGGGGTGGGTGAAGCTTTCTTT. It encodes CASSRTGVGEAFF.

The chain is built from TRBV5-1 and TRBJ1-5; 8 bases agree with TRBD1. The CDR3 is 15 residues long. Germline CDR1 and CDR2: SGHRS and YFSETQ. The ends lost 4 bases at V and 2 bases at J; junction bases unmatched: 5. CDR3 region: CASSLDRGGNQPQHF. DNA of the CDR3: TGCGCCAGCAGCCTCGACAGGGGCGGCAATCAGCCCCAGCATTTT. The entire variable domain, with the rest obtained from reference TRBV5-1 and TRBJ1-5, is as follows: KAGVTQTPRYLIKTRGQQVTLSCSPISGHRSVSWYQQTPGQGLQFLFEYFSETQRNKGNFPGRFSGRQFSNSRSEMNVSTLELGDSALYLCASSLDRGGNQPQHFGDGTRLSIL.

The chain recombines TRBV6-1 with TRBJ1-4, with D unclear. Trimming shortened V by 1 base and J by 7 bases, and 10 bases separated the two germline ends. From germline, CDR1 is MNHNS and CDR2 SASEGT. This CDR3 contains 14 residues. This CDR3 is CASSEGTSSEKLFF. CDR3 bases: TGTGCCAGCAGTGAAGGAACGTCTTCTGAAAAACTGTTTTTT.

J is TRBJ1-2 and V is TRBV15; D perhaps matches TRBD1 (6 bases). Germline values: CDR1 LNHNV, CDR2 YYDKDF (reference sequence). This CDR3 region has 15 residues. The V end lost 1 base, the J end lost 1 base, and 10 bases lay between the germline ends. CDR3 bases: TGTGCCACCAGCAGAGGAGGGGGAAATAACTATGGCTACACCTTC. Translated, it gives CATSRGGGNNYGYTF. The full variable domain, with the rest looked up from reference TRBV15 and TRBJ1-2, is DAMVIQNPRYQVTQFGKPVTLSCSQTLNHNVMYWYQQKSSQAPKLLFHYYDKDFNNEADTPDNFQSRRPNTSFCFLDIRSPGLGDTAMYLCATSRGGGNNYGYTFGSGTRLTVV.

The J gene is TRBJ1-1, the V gene TRBV7-2; D remains unclear. CDR1 and CDR2 (germline): SGHTA, FQGNSA. V lost 5 bases and J 8 bases, leaving 15 bases between the germline ends. The CDR3 extends over 13 amino acids. The CDR3 nucleotides are TGTGCCAGCAGCGGCGGTGTGGGAGGAGAAGCTTTCTTT. Translation gives CASSGGVGGEAFF.

In this sample, this clone turned up many times. The chain links TRBV4-3 to TRBJ1-2; tentatively, D is TRBD1 (5 bases). The CDR3 length is 13 residues. The V end was cut by 4 bases, the J end by 7 bases, with 13 bases between. CDR1 and CDR2 from the germline V gene are LGHNA and YSLEER. This CDR3 reads CASSLTPTAGYTF. CDR3 nucleotides: TGCGCCAGCAGCCTAACCCCGACAGCTGGCTACACCTTC.

The V and J genes are TRBV5-1 and TRBJ1-2, with D maybe TRBD1 (5 bases). The V gene's germline CDR1 is SGHRS and CDR2 YFSETQ. The CDR3 totals 13 residues. V lost 0 bases and J lost 8, with 11 bases in between. CDR3 protein: CASSLEGTGGYTF. CDR3 in DNA: TGCGCCAGCAGCTTGGAGGGGACCGGGGGCTACACCTTC. Using reference TRBV5-1 and TRBJ1-2 for the parts outside the CDR3, the full variable domain is KAGVTQTPRYLIKTRGQQVTLSCSPISGHRSVSWYQQTPGQGLQFLFEYFSETQRNKGNFPGRFSGRQFSNSRSEMNVSTLELGDSALYLCASSLEGTGGYTFGSGTRLTVV.

This chain connects TRBV7-2 to TRBJ1-3, with unresolved D. The CDR3 contains 13 residues. CDR1 is SGHTA, CDR2 FQGNSA, per germline. V was clipped by 4 bases and J by 0 bases, with 4 bases between them. CDR3 amino acids: CASSSTSGNTIYF. The CDR3 region has the DNA TGTGCCAGCAGCTCTACCTCTGGAAACACCATATATTTT. The complete variable domain, with remaining parts taken from reference TRBV7-2 and TRBJ1-3, reads GAGVSQSPSNKVTEKGKDVELRCDPISGHTALYWYRQSLGQGLEFLIYFQGNSAPDKSGLPSDRFSAERTGGSVSTLTIQRTQQEDSAVYLCASSSTSGNTIYFGEGSWLTVV.